One and the same sample provided the 32 T cell receptor beta chains below, sequenced in a study of sequential checkpoint blockade in melanoma. The treatment is: randomized to nivolumab then ipilimumab (arm A) or the reverse (arm B). The table came from immunoSEQ multiplex PCR; TCRdb's copy has only in-frame clones and leaves some out. The repertoire consists of roughly 6,800 clones, with approximately 30% occurring once and the leading ten covering around 25%. Material: tumor tissue (inferred from file names), obtained from a patient given nivolumab and ipilimumab in sequence. These receptors were obtained from a human donor with melanoma.

The chain links TRBV9 to TRBJ1-2; D gene unclear. V shed 2 bases and J shed 6 bases, with 17 bases lying between them. Germline CDR1 and CDR2: SGDLS and YYNGEE. This CDR3 comprises 15 residues. CDR3 region: CASSVGLETGHGYTF. The CDR3 DNA sequence: TGTGCCAGCAGCGTCGGTCTAGAGACTGGCCATGGCTACACCTTC.

This clone came up a few times. V and J are TRBV5-8 and TRBJ2-2; a weak D match, TRBD2 (6 bases). Per the germline V gene, CDR1 is SGHTS and CDR2 is YDEGEE. V was pared by 4 bases and J by 7 bases, with 11 bases between. The CDR3 length is 13 residues. In nucleotides, the CDR3 is TGTGCCAGCAGCCCTGGAGGGATCGGGGAGCTGTTTTTT. Protein: CASSPGGIGELFF.

This clone was found many times. The V call is TRBV11-3, the J call TRBJ2-3, with 7 bases aligning to TRBD1. Germline CDR1 reads SGHNT; CDR2 reads YENEEA. This CDR3 comprises 17 residues. V lost 3 bases to trimming and J lost 2 bases; unmatched junction nucleotides: 11. The CDR3 region is CASSFSQGVNPTDTQYF. The CDR3 DNA sequence: TGTGCCAGCAGCTTCAGTCAGGGGGTAAACCCCACAGATACGCAGTATTTT.

This clone was seen a few times. V usage is TRBV28 and J usage is TRBJ1-5, with a tentative D call TRBD1 (5 bases). Trimming cost V 5 bases and J 8 bases, with 16 bases left between them. Germline assignment: CDR1 MDHEN and CDR2 SYDVKM. CDR3 length: 14 residues. The CDR3 DNA reads TGTGCCAGCAGTCCAAGTGGGGGAAAGAAGCCCCAGCATTTT. Translated: CASSPSGGKKPQHF.

This sequence joins TRBV29-1 and TRBJ2-1; 8 bases fit TRBD1. The CDR3 has 14 amino acids. The V gene end was trimmed by 6 bases and the J gene end by 4 bases; junction bases not matched to a gene: 8. The germline gives CDR1 SQVTM, CDR2 ANQGSEA. Here the CDR3 reads CSVTTGATYNEQFF. The DNA of the CDR3 is TGCAGCGTCACGACAGGGGCCACTTACAATGAGCAGTTCTTC.

The chain carries TRBV4-1 and TRBJ1-2; the D is unclear. The CDR3 consists of 16 residues. Trimming cost V 4 bases and J 4 bases, with 19 bases left between them. The germline gives CDR1 MGHRA, CDR2 YSYEKL. CDR3 sequence reads: CASSRDSEESFYGYTF. DNA of the CDR3: TGCGCCAGCAGCCGAGATTCAGAAGAATCATTCTATGGCTACACCTTC.

This rearrangement joins TRBV18 to TRBJ2-7; 9 bases line up with TRBD1. The CDR3 loop spans 15 amino acids. Germline CDR1 reads KGHSH; CDR2 reads LQKENI. Germline trimming cut 3 bases from V and 4 bases from J; bases unmatched to any gene: 7. Written as DNA, the CDR3 is TGTGCCAGCTCACCGATCGGGACAGGGAAGTACGAGCAGTACTTC. This encodes CASSPIGTGKYEQYF.

Many counts were recorded for this clone. The V call is TRBV11-3, the J call TRBJ2-5; 14 nucleotides align to TRBD2. Unmatched junction bases numbered 5, after V lost 5 bases and J lost 3 bases. Germline CDR1 and CDR2: SGHNT and YENEEA. This CDR3 contains 16 residues. The CDR3 loop reads CASSDPGLAGEETQYF. The CDR3 bases are TGTGCCAGCAGCGACCCGGGACTAGCGGGAGAAGAGACCCAGTACTTC.

This clone was recorded many times. The chain carries TRBV11-3 and TRBJ2-7; 8 nucleotides agree with TRBD2. V trimming: 3 bases; J trimming: 0 bases; junction bases outside the gene matches: 16. Germline V gene data show CDR1 as SGHNT and CDR2 as YENEEA. This CDR3 region has 19 residues. The CDR3 sequence is CASSFRSREAHLSSYEQYF. The CDR3 DNA reads TGTGCCAGCAGCTTCCGATCGCGGGAGGCACATTTAAGCTCCTACGAGCAGTACTTC.

There are a few counts of this clone. The V call is TRBV11-3, the J call TRBJ2-4, with D possibly being TRBD1 (5 bases). V lost 0 bases, J lost 0 bases, and 9 bases lay in between. This CDR3 spans 16 amino acids. CDR1 and CDR2 from the germline V gene are SGHNT and YENEEA. The CDR3 loop reads CASSLEWGLAKNIQYF. DNA for the CDR3: TGTGCCAGCAGCTTAGAGTGGGGCCTAGCCAAAAACATTCAGTACTTC.

This sequence joins TRBV5-1 and TRBJ2-3, with 7 nucleotides matching TRBD2. The CDR3 spans 16 residues. V gave up 0 bases and J gave up 2 bases; unmatched junction bases: 6. From germline, CDR1 is SGHRS and CDR2 YFSETQ. CDR3 sequence reads: CASSLAGLMDTDTQYF. The CDR3, as DNA: TGCGCCAGCAGCTTGGCGGGACTAATGGACACAGATACGCAGTATTTT.

The gene calls are TRBV28 and TRBJ1-5; D remains ambiguous. V was cut by 1 base and J by 5 bases, with 6 bases left in between. Germline loops: CDR1 MDHEN, CDR2 SYDVKM. This CDR3 contains 13 residues. The CDR3 here is CASSLFGDQPQHF. The CDR3 nucleotides read TGTGCCAGCAGTTTATTTGGGGATCAGCCCCAGCATTTT.

The V gene is TRBV19, the J gene TRBJ1-2, with D possibly TRBD1 on 5 matching bases. Per the germline V gene, CDR1 is LNHDA and CDR2 is SQIVND (reference sequence). Trimming took off 3 bases at V and 8 bases at J, with 13 bases between the two ends. The CDR3 totals 13 residues. The CDR3 coding sequence is TGTGCCAGTAGTATGGTGGCAGACAGCGGCTACACCTTC. This encodes CASSMVADSGYTF.

The chain recombines TRBV6-8 with TRBJ1-1; D is undetermined. V lost 0 bases and J 1 base, leaving 6 bases between the germline ends. This CDR3 region has 14 residues. Germline lookup yields CDR1 MNHGY and CDR2 SAAAGT. The CDR3 coding sequence is TGTGCCAGCAGTTACTCGGGAGCGAACACTGAAGCTTTCTTT. It specifies CASSYSGANTEAFF.

This clone was recorded many times. The chain is built from TRBV11-3 and TRBJ2-7, with 11 bases identical to TRBD2. V shed 5 bases and J 2 bases; nucleotides not matched to a gene: 11. The CDR3 is made up of 17 amino acids. CDR1 is SGHNT, CDR2 YENEEA, per germline. The CDR3 reads CASSLVVTSGTAYEQYF. CDR3 nucleotide sequence: TGTGCCAGCAGCCTTGTCGTGACTAGCGGGACAGCCTACGAGCAGTACTTC. Full variable domain (outside the CDR3, taken from reference TRBV11-3 and TRBJ2-7): EAGVVQSPRYKIIEKKQPVAFWCNPISGHNTLYWYLQNLGQGPELLIRYENEEAVDDSQLPKDRFSAERLKGVDSTLKIQPAELGDSAVYLCASSLVVTSGTAYEQYFGPGTRLTVT.

The chain uses TRBV11-3 and TRBJ2-1, with 7 bases that match TRBD2. V trimming: 4 bases; J trimming: 0 bases; junction bases outside the gene matches: 15. The CDR3 runs 19 residues. Germline loops: CDR1 SGHNT, CDR2 YENEEA. The CDR3 loop is CASSSSGRERRSSYNEQFF. The DNA for the CDR3 is TGTGCCAGCAGCTCTTCGGGGCGGGAGCGTAGGAGCTCCTACAATGAGCAGTTCTTC.

The table lists this clone with many counts. The CDR3 loop is CASSILERSETEAFF. CDR3 coding DNA: TGTGCCAGCAGCATCCTCGAGAGGTCGGAGACTGAAGCTTTCTTT. The V call is TRBV11-3, the J call TRBJ1-1; no firm D call. CDR1 and CDR2 from the germline V gene are SGHNT and YENEEA. V dropped 5 bases and J dropped 5 bases, with 18 bases sitting between them. The CDR3 sequence is 15 residues long.

The gene calls are TRBV14 and TRBJ2-3; D not resolved. Trimming stripped 1 base from V and 4 bases from J, with 12 bases between. CDR1 and CDR2 from the germline V gene are SGHDN and FVKESK. The CDR3 totals 15 residues. This chain's CDR3 is CASSQVRQMADTQYF. In nucleotides, the CDR3 is TGTGCCAGCAGCCAAGTTCGCCAGATGGCAGATACGCAGTATTTT.

J is TRBJ2-7 and V is TRBV5-1, with TRBD2 matching over 8 bases. Germline-derived CDR1 and CDR2 are SGHRS and YFSETQ. V lost 4 bases to trimming and J lost 3 bases; unmatched junction nucleotides: 6. The CDR3 sequence is 14 residues long. The CDR3 region is CASSRGGLYYEQYF. Here the CDR3 DNA reads TGCGCCAGCAGCCGGGGGGGACTATACTACGAGCAGTACTTC.

In DNA, the CDR3 is TGTGCCTGGAGAATGGAGGGCTACGAGCAGTACTTC. Translation gives CAWRMEGYEQYF. The V and J genes are TRBV30 and TRBJ2-7; TRBD2 might be the D (6 bases). CDR1 GTSNPN and CDR2 SVGIG come from the germline V gene (reference sequence). The CDR3 is 12 amino acids. V was clipped by 3 bases and J by 3 bases, with 9 bases between them.

The chain couples TRBV6-8 to TRBJ1-1; D is possibly TRBD1 (6 bases). Germline values: CDR1 MNHGY, CDR2 SAAAGT. Trimming shortened V by 6 bases and J by 4 bases, and 12 bases separated the two germline ends. The CDR3 totals 13 residues. The CDR3 DNA reads as TGTGCCAGCAGGTGGCAGGGGAGCACTGAAGCTTTCTTT. Encoded protein: CASRWQGSTEAFF.

Here the CDR3 reads CASSPLQGETQYF. The CDR3 nucleotides read TGTGCCAGCTCACCATTACAGGGGGAGACCCAGTACTTC. This sequence joins TRBV18 and TRBJ2-5; the match to TRBD1 covers 7 bases. This CDR3 comprises 13 residues. Germline V CDR1 and CDR2: KGHSH, LQKENI. The V and J ends lost 2 bases and 5 bases, in that order; junction bases with no gene match: 2.

The chain employs TRBV5-1 and TRBJ1-3; no firm D call. The CDR3 runs to 15 residues. The V gene's germline CDR1 is SGHRS and CDR2 YFSETQ. V gave up 0 bases and J gave up 0 bases, with 7 bases separating them. The CDR3 spells CASSLGGSSGNTIYF. The CDR3 nucleotides read TGCGCCAGCAGCTTGGGTGGCAGCTCTGGAAACACCATATATTTT.

This clone turned up a few times. This chain links TRBV30 with TRBJ1-1; possibly TRBD1 for D (6 bases). The germline gives CDR1 GTSNPN, CDR2 SVGIG (reference sequence). CDR3 length equals 12 residues. V was shortened by 7 bases and J by 10 bases, with 19 bases between the two germline ends. For the CDR3, the DNA is TGTGCCTTCTATACCCGGGACAACGGAGCTTTCTTT. Its translation is CAFYTRDNGAFF.

This clone was recorded a few times. The chain has TRBV19 and TRBJ1-1; D is ambiguous. The CDR3 has 13 residues. CDR1 is LNHDA and CDR2 is SQIVND in the germline V gene (reference sequence). V was cut by 7 bases and J by 4 bases, with 13 bases left in between. The CDR3 loop reads CASTVLAGTEAFF. Written as DNA, the CDR3 is TGTGCCAGTACCGTCCTGGCGGGCACTGAAGCTTTCTTT.

This clone turned up a few times. The chain links TRBV11-3 to TRBJ2-1; D uncertain. Germline V gene lookup returns CDR1 SGHNT and CDR2 YENEEA. V gave up 4 bases and J gave up 0 bases, with 13 bases separating them. CDR3 size: 16 residues. Here the CDR3 DNA reads TGTGCCAGCAGCTCTCGCGTCTTAGGCTCCTACAATGAGCAGTTCTTC. Translating gives CASSSRVLGSYNEQFF.

This clone is labeled medium-sized. The chain joins TRBV28 to TRBJ1-3, with D uncertain. This CDR3 contains 15 residues. V was clipped by 2 bases and J by 0 bases, with 8 bases between them. CDR1 MDHEN and CDR2 SYDVKM come from the germline V gene. CDR3 nucleotides: TGTGCCAGCAGTTTAGGAGTATACTCTGGAAACACCATATATTTT. It is translated as CASSLGVYSGNTIYF.

This clone was detected a few times. This CDR3 is CASRRARENEKLFF. The CDR3 region has the DNA TGTGCCAGCAGAAGGGCCCGAGAGAATGAAAAACTGTTTTTT. The V call is TRBV6-8, the J call TRBJ1-4; D not resolved. The CDR3 has 14 amino acids. Per germline, CDR1 MNHGY and CDR2 SAAAGT. Trimming stripped 6 bases from V and 5 bases from J, with 13 bases between.

This clone was seen ten or more times. CDR3 nucleotide sequence: TGTGCCAGCAGCTTGTTCGCTGGGGGGGCTGAAGCTTTCTTT. It encodes CASSLFAGGAEAFF. V usage is TRBV11-3 and J usage is TRBJ1-1, with D possibly TRBD1 on 5 matching bases. The V end was cut by 3 bases, the J end by 6 bases, with 14 bases between. CDR3 length equals 14 residues. Germline V lookup: CDR1 SGHNT, CDR2 YENEEA.

The CDR3 DNA reads as TGCGCCAGCACTTCTCGGGACAGCCTCTACAATGAGCAGTTCTTC. This translates into CASTSRDSLYNEQFF. The V and J genes are TRBV10-2 and TRBJ2-1; 7 nucleotides agree with TRBD1. Germline V gene data show CDR1 as WSHSY and CDR2 as SAAADI. V was clipped by 7 bases and J by 3 bases; unmatched bases: 9. This CDR3 contains 15 residues.

The J gene is TRBJ2-7, the V gene TRBV11-3; 9 bases line up with TRBD2. V dropped 8 bases and J dropped 3; count of bases not matched to a gene: 11. Germline V lookup: CDR1 SGHNT, CDR2 YENEEA. The CDR3 sequence is 15 residues long. CDR3 coding DNA: TGTGCCAGCGGCGTTGCGGGAGGGGGGCTCTACGAGCAGTACTTC. Amino acid sequence: CASGVAGGGLYEQYF.

This clone counts as medium-sized. V is TRBV15 and J is TRBJ1-4; a possible D gene is TRBD1 (6 bases). This CDR3 comprises 15 residues. Germline V gives CDR1 LNHNV, CDR2 YYDKDF (reference sequence). V lost 2 bases and J lost 6, with 13 bases in between. The CDR3 sequence is CATSRREGGHEKLFF. The CDR3, as DNA: TGTGCCACCAGCAGACGTGAGGGGGGACATGAAAAACTGTTTTTT.